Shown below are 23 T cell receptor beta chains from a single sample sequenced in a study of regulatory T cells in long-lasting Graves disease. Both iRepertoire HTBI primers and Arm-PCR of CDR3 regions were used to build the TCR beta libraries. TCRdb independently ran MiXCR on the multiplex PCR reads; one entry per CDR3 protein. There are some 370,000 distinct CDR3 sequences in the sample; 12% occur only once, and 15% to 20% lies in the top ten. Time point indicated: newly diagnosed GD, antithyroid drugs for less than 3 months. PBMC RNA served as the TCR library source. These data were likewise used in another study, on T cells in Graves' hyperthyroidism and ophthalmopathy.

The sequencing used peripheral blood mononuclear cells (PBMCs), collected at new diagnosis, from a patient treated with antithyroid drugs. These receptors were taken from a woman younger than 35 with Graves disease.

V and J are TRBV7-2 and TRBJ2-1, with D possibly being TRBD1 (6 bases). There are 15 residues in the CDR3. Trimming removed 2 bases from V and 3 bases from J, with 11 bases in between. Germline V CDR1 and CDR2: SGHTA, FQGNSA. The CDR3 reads CASSLMQGFYNEQFF. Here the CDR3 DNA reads TGTGCCAGCAGCTTAATGCAGGGGTTCTACAATGAGCAGTTCTTC.

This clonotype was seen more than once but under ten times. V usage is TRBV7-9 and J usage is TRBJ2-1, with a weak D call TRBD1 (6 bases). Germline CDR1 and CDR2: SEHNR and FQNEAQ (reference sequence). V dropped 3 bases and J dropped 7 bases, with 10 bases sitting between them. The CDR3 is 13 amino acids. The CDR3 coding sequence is TGTGCCAGCAGCTTCCCCAGGGGAAATGAGCAGTTCTTC. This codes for CASSFPRGNEQFF.

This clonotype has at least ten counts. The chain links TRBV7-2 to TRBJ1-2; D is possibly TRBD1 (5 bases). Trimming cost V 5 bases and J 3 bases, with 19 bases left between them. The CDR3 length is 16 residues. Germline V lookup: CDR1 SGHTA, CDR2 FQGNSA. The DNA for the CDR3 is TGTGCCAGCAGCCAGAGGATAATAGTGGGGGACTATGGCTACACCTTC. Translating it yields CASSQRIIVGDYGYTF.

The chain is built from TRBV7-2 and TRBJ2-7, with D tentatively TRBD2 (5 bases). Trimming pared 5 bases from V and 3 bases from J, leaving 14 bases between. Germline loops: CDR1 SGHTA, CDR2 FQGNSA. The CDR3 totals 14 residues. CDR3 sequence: CASSRDNSGYEQYF. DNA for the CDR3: TGTGCCAGCAGCCGAGACAACAGCGGCTACGAGCAGTACTTC.

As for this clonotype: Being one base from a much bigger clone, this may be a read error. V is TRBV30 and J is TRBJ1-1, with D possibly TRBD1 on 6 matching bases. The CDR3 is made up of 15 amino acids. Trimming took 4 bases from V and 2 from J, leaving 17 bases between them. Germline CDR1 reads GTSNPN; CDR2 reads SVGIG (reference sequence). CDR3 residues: CAWMLAGHHNTEAFF. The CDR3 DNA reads TGTGCCTGGATGCTCGCGGGACATCATAACACTGAAGCTTTCTTT.

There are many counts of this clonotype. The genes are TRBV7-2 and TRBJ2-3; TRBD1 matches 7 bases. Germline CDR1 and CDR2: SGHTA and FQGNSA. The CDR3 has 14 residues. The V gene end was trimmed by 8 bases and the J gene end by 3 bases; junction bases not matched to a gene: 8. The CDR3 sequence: CASAPTGPTDTQYF. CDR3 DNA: TGTGCCAGCGCCCCGACAGGGCCAACAGATACGCAGTATTTT.

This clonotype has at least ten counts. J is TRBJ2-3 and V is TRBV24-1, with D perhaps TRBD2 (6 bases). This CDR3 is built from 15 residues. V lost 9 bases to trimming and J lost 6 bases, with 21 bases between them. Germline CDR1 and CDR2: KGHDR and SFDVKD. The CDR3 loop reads CATSFGGVGQDTQYF. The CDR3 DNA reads TGTGCCACCTCGTTCGGGGGAGTAGGGCAGGATACGCAGTATTTT.

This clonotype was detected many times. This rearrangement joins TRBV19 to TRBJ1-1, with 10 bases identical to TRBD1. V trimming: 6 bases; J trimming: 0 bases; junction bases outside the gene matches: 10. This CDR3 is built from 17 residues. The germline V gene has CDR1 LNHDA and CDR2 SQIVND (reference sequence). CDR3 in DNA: TGTGCCAGTAGCCGGGACAGGGGTTCAGCGTTGAACACTGAAGCTTTCTTT. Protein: CASSRDRGSALNTEAFF.

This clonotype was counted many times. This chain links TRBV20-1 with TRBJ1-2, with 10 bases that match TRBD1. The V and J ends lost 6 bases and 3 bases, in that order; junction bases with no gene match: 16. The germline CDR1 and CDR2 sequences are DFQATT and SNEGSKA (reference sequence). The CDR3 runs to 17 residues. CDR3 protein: CSAYPGGTGDGYYGYTF. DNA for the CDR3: TGCAGTGCCTACCCGGGGGGGACAGGGGACGGCTACTATGGCTACACCTTC.

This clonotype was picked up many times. CDR3: CASSLWDRGSTGNTIYF. CDR3 DNA: TGTGCCAGCAGCTTATGGGATAGGGGGTCGACTGGAAACACCATATATTTT. This chain joins TRBV11-2 and TRBJ1-3; D may be TRBD1 (6 bases). Between the trimmed V and J ends, which lost 2 bases and 2 bases, there was a span of 16 bases. Germline loops: CDR1 SGHAT, CDR2 FQNNGV. This CDR3 spans 17 amino acids.

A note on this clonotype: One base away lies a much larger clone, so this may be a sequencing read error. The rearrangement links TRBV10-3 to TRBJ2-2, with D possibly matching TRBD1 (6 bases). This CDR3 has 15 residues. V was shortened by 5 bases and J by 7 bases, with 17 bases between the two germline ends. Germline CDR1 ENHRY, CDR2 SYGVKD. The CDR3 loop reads CAISSIAGVGGELFF. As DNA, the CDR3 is TGTGCCATCAGTTCTATCGCAGGGGTGGGCGGGGAGCTGTTTTTT.

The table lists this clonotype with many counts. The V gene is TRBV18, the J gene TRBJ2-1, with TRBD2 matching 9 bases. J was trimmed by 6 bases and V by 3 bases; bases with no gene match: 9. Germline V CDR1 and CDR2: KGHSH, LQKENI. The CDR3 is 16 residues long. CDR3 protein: CASSPGLAIIGNEQFF. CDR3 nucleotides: TGTGCCAGCTCACCGGGACTAGCTATCATCGGCAATGAGCAGTTCTTC.

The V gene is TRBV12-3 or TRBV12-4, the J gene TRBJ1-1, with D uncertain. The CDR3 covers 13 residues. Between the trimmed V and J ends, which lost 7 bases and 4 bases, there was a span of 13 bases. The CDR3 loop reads CASNNRRATEAFF. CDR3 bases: TGTGCCAGCAATAATAGAAGGGCCACTGAAGCTTTCTTT.

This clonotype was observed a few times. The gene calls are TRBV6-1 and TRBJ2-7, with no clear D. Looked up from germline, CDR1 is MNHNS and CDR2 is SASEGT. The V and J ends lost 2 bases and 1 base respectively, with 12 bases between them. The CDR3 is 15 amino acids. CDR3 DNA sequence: TGTGCCAGCAGTGAACCAGCCGGCGGATCCTACGAGCAGTACTTC. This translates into CASSEPAGGSYEQYF.

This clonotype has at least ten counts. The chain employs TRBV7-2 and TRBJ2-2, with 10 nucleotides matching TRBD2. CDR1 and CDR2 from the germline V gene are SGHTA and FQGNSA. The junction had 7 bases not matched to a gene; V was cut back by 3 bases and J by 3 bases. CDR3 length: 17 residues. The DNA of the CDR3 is TGTGCCAGCAGCTTTAGACCGGGACTAGCGTACACCGGGGAGCTGTTTTTT. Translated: CASSFRPGLAYTGELFF.

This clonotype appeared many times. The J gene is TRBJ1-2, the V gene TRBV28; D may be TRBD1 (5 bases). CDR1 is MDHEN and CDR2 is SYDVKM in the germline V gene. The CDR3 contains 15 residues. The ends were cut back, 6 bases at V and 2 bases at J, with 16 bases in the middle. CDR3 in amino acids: CASSPPTRGNYGYTF. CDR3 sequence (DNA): TGTGCCAGCAGCCCCCCGACGAGGGGAAACTATGGCTACACCTTC.

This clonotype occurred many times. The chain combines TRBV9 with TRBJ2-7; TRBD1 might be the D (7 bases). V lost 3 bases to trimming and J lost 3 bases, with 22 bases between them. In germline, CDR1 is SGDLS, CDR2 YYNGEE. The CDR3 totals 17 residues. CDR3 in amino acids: CASSDSPRGTDLYEQYF. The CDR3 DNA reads TGTGCCAGCAGCGACTCCCCCCGGGGGACAGACCTCTACGAGCAGTACTTC.

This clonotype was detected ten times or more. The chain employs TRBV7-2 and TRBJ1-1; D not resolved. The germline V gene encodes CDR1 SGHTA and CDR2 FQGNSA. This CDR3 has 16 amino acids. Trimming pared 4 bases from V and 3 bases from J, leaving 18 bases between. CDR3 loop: CASSSRPSLYDTEAFF. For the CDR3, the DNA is TGTGCCAGCAGCTCTCGCCCAAGCCTGTACGACACTGAAGCTTTCTTT.

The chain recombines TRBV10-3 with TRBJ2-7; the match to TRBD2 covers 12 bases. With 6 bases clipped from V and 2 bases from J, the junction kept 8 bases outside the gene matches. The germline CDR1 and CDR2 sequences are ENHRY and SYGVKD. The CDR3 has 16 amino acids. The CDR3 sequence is CAISDGLAGTTYEQYV. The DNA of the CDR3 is TGTGCCATCAGCGATGGACTAGCGGGGACTACCTACGAGCAGTACGTC.

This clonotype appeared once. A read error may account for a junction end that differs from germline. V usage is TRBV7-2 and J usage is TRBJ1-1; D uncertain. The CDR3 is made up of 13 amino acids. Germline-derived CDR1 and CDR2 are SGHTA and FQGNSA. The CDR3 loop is CASSQPGVTEAFF. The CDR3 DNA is TGCGCCAGCAGCCAACCAGGCGTGACTGAAGCTTTCTTT.

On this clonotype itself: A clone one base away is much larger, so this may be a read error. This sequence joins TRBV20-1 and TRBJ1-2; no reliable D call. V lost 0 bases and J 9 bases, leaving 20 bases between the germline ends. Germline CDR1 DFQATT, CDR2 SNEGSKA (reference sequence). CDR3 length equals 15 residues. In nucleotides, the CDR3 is TGCAGTGCTAGAGATTTTTCACAGAAAAAAGGGAGCTACACCTTC. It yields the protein CSARDFSQKKGSYTF.

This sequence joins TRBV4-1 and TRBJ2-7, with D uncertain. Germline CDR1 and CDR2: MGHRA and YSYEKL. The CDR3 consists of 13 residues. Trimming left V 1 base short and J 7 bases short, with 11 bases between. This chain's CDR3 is CASSQGPGSEQYV. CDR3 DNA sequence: TGCGCCAGCAGCCAAGGGCCAGGATCTGAGCAGTACGTC.

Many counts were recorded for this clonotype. CDR3 bases: TGTGCCAGCACTGGGTGGGTGGCAGGTACGCAGTATTTT. It translates to CASTGWVAGTQYF. The chain couples TRBV2 to TRBJ2-3; D is unresolved. Per germline, CDR1 SNHLY and CDR2 FYNNEI. CDR3 length: 13 residues. The V gene lost 7 bases and the J gene lost 8 bases, with 16 bases spanning the gap.